The 10 T cell receptor beta chains listed next were all sequenced from one sample in a study of T cells expressing NK-cell markers. TCRdb re-called the 5' RACE reads and shows each CDR3 protein once, DNA omitted. This table holds 500,000 to 700,000 distinct CDR3 sequences. Sequenced sample: blood T cells: a sorted CD56 or NKG2C T cell subset, CD4+ or CD8+ T cells, or bulk PBMC T cells (not recorded which). The receptors derive from a man aged 18 to 30 in good health.

The V and J genes are TRBV24-1 and TRBJ2-2. CDR3 length: 13 residues. The germline gives CDR1 KGHDR, CDR2 SFDVKD. CDR3 in amino acids: CATSDQSSGELFF.

The chain joins TRBV6-1 to TRBJ2-1. The germline gives CDR1 MNHNS, CDR2 SASEGT. This CDR3 has 16 residues. CDR3 amino acids: CASSDLGSDDYNEQFF.

The chain recombines TRBV7-9 with TRBJ2-2; the D call from TCRdb, TRBD1, cannot be confirmed without DNA. CDR1 SEHNR and CDR2 FQNEAQ come from the germline V gene (reference sequence). The CDR3 has 15 residues. CDR3 region: CASSWTGSGTGELFF.

J is TRBJ2-2 and V is TRBV5-6; TCRdb indicates TRBD1, and absent DNA this call remains unverified. The germline V gene encodes CDR1 SGHDT and CDR2 YYEEEE. The CDR3 loop spans 14 amino acids. CDR3 region: CASSPVARTGELFF.

The chain has TRBV7-6 and TRBJ2-3; TCRdb designates TRBD1, a call that cannot be tested without DNA. Germline V gene data show CDR1 as SGHVS and CDR2 as FNYEAQ. CDR3 length: 14 residues. The CDR3 protein is CASSPGQFTDTQYF.

The chain uses TRBV27 and TRBJ2-5; the D call of TRBD2 rests on TCRdb alone, since no DNA is present to check it. Germline V gene data show CDR1 as MNHEY and CDR2 as SMNVEV (reference sequence). The CDR3 is 16 residues long. CDR3 protein: CASSRRPKGYQETQYF.

The V call is TRBV20-1, the J call TRBJ1-1. The CDR3 sequence is 14 residues long. The germline V gene encodes CDR1 DFQATT and CDR2 SNEGSKA (reference sequence). CDR3 loop: CSAEFEQGGTEAFF.

The chain uses TRBV10-1 and TRBJ2-2. The CDR3 totals 14 residues. Germline CDR1 is WNHNN and CDR2 is SYGVQD (reference sequence). CDR3 sequence reads: CASSQEINTGELFF.

The chain carries TRBV29-1 and TRBJ2-1; the TCRdb call, TRBD2, lacks DNA for checking. Germline V gene lookup returns CDR1 SQVTM and CDR2 ANQGSEA. There are 14 residues in the CDR3. CDR3 region: CSVRLLASTNEQFF.

This chain links TRBV7-3 with TRBJ2-1; the TCRdb call, TRBD1, lacks DNA for checking. Germline V gene data show CDR1 as SGHTA and CDR2 as FQGTGA. The CDR3 consists of 19 residues. CDR3: CASSLPVGRGQGSYNEQFF. Full variable domain (rest looked up from reference TRBV7-3 and TRBJ2-1): GAGVSQTPSNKVTEKGKYVELRCDPISGHTALYWYRQSLGQGPEFLIYFQGTGAADDSGLPNDRFFAVRPEGSVSTLKIQRTERGDSAVYLCASSLPVGRGQGSYNEQFFGPGTRLTVL.